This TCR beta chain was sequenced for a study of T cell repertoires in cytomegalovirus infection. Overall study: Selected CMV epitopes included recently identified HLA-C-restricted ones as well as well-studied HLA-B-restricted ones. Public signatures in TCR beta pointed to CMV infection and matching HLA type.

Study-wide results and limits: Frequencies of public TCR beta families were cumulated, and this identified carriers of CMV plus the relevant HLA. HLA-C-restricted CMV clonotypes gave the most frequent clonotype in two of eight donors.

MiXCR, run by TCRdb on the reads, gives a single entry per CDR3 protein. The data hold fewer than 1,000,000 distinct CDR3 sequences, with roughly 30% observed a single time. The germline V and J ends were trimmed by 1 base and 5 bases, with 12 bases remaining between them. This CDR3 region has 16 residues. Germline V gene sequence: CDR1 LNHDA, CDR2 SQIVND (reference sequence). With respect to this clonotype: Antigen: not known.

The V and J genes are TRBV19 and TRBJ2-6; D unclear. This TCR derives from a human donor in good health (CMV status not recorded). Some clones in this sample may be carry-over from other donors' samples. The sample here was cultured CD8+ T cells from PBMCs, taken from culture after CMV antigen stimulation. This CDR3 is CASSIGAPARANVLTF. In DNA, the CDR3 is TGTGCCAGTAGTATAGGGGCCCCCGCTCGGGCCAACGTCCTGACTTTC. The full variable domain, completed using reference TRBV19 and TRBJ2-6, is DGGITQSPKYLFRKEGQNVTLSCEQNLNHDAMYWYRQDPGQGLRLIYYSQIVNDFQKGDIAEGYSVSREKKESFPLTVTSAQKNPTAFYLCASSIGAPARANVLTFGAGSRLTVL.